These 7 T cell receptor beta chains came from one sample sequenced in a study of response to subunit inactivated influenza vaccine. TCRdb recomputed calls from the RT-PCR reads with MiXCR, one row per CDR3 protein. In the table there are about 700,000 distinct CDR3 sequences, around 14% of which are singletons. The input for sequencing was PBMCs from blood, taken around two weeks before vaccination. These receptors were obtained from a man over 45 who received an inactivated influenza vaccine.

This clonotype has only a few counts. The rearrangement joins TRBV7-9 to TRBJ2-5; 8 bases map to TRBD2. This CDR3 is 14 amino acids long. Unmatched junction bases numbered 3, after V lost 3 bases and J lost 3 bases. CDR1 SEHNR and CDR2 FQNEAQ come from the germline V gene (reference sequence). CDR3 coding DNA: TGTGCCAGCAGCTTTCACGGGAGGGAAGAGACCCAGTACTTC. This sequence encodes CASSFHGREETQYF.

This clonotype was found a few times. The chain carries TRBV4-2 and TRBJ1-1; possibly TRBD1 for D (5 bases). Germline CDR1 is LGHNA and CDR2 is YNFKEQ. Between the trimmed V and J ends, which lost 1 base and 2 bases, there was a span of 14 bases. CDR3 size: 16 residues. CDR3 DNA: TGTGCCAGCAGCCAAGTGCCCGCGGGGCTAAACACTGAAGCTTTCTTT. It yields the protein CASSQVPAGLNTEAFF.

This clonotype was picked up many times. DNA for the CDR3: TGCGCCAGCAGCCACAGTGGGGCCAAAAACATTCAGTACTTC. Residues: CASSHSGAKNIQYF. V gene TRBV4-1 combines with J gene TRBJ2-4; D ambiguous. Trimming took 3 bases from V and 1 from J, leaving 7 bases between them. Per germline, CDR1 MGHRA and CDR2 YSYEKL. The length of the CDR3 is 14 residues.

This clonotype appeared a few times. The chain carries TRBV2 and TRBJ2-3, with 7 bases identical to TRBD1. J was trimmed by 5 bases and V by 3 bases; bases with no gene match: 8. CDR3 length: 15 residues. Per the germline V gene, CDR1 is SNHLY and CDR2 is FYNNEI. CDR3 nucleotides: TGTGCCAGCAGTGACAAAAGACAGGGTGGAGATACGCAGTATTTT. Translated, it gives CASSDKRQGGDTQYF.

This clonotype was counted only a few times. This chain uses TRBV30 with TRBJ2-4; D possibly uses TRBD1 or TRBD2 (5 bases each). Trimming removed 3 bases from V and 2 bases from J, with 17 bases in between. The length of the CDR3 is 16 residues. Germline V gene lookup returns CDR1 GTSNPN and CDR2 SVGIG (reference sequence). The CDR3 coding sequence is TGTGCCTGGAGCTACTATTGGGGACGAACCAAAAACATTCAGTACTTC. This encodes CAWSYYWGRTKNIQYF.

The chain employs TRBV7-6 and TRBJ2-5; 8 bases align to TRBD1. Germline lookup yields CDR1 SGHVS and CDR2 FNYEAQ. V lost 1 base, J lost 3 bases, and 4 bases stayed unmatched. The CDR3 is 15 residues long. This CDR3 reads CASSLGPGQEETQYF. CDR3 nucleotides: TGTGCCAGCAGCTTAGGACCGGGACAGGAAGAGACCCAGTACTTC.

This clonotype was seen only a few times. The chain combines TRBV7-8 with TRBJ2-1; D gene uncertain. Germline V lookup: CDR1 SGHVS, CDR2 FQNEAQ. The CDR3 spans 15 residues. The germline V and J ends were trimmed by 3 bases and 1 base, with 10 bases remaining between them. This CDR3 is CASSFSASSYNEQFF. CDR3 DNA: TGTGCCAGCAGCTTCAGCGCCTCTTCCTACAATGAGCAGTTCTTC. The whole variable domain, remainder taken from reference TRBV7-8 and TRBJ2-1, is GAGVSQSPRYKVAKRGQDVALRCDPISGHVSLFWYQQALGQGPEFLTYFQNEAQLDKSGLPSDRFFAERPEGSVSTLKIQRTQQEDSAVYLCASSFSASSYNEQFFGPGTRLTVL.